This T cell receptor beta chain was identified in a study of CD8 T cells in ankylosing spondylitis. CDR1 and CDR2 (germline): SGDLS, YYNGEE. Trimming stripped 2 bases from V and 4 bases from J, with 15 bases between. The CDR3 covers 15 residues. Regarding this clonotype: A much larger clone differs from this one at a single base, so this may be a read error.

A single record per CDR3 protein comes from TCRdb applying MiXCR to the 5' RACE reads. This sample has approximately 260,000 distinct CDR3 sequences, with 8% to 9.5% found just once. The clonotype comes from a male donor with ankylosing spondylitis or in good health (not recorded which). The sample comprised blood, either unsorted or a sorted T cell fraction (not recorded which). The V gene is TRBV9, the J gene TRBJ1-1, with a weak D call TRBD1 (5 bases). The CDR3 coding sequence is TGTGCCAGCAGCGTTCCCTACGGGGGTGGCACTGAAGCTTTCTTT. Translated, it gives CASSVPYGGGTEAFF.